This paragraph reports one TCR beta chain. Its target is unknown. These data belong to a study of shared clonotypes between healthy human individuals. Study-level results: The rarefaction results pointed to incomplete sorted-subset sequencing despite large depth.

TCRdb's table, derived via immunoSEQ multiplex PCR, lists solely in-frame clones and lacks some. The sample includes more than 1.2 million clones, about 98.5% of them seen just once. The TCR was taken from a man younger than 45 in good health. The sample comprised naive CD4+ T cells sorted from blood. Subset meaning: CD45RA+ positively selected.

The CDR3 protein is CASTKTSEYEQYF. The CDR3 DNA is TGCGCCAGCACCAAGACTAGCGAGTACGAGCAGTACTTC. V gene TRBV10-2 combines with J gene TRBJ2-7; 8 bases map to TRBD2. Unmatched junction bases numbered 6, after V lost 7 bases and J lost 4 bases. The V gene's germline CDR1 is WSHSY and CDR2 SAAADI. There are 13 residues in the CDR3.